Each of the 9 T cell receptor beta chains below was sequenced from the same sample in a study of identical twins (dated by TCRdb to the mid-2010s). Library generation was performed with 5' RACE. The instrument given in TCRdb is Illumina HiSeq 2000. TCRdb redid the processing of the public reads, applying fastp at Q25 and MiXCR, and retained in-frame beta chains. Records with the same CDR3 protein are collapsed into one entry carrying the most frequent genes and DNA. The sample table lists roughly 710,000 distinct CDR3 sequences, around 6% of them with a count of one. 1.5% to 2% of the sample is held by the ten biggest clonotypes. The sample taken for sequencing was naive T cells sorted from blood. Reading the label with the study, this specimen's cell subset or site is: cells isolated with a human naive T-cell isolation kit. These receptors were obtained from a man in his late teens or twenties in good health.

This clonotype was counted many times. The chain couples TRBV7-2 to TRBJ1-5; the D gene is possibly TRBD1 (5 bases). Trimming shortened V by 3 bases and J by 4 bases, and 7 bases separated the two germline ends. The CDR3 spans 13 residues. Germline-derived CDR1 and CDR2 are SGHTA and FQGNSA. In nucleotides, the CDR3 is TGTGCCAGCAGCTTCAGGGCTAATCAGCCCCAGCATTTT. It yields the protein CASSFRANQPQHF.

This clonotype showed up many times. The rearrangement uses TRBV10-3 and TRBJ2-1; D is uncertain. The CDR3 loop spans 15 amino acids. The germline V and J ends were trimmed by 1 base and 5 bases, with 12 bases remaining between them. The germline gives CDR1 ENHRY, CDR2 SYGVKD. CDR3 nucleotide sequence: TGTGCCATCAGTGAGTATAAGGATGAGCACAATGAGCAGTTCTTC. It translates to CAISEYKDEHNEQFF.

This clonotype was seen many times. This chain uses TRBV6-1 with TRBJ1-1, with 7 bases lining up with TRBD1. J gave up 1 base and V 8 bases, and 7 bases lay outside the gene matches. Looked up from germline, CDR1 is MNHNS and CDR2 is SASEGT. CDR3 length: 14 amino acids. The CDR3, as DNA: TGTGCCAGCTGGAAGGGGGCCCGGAACACTGAAGCTTTCTTT. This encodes CASWKGARNTEAFF.

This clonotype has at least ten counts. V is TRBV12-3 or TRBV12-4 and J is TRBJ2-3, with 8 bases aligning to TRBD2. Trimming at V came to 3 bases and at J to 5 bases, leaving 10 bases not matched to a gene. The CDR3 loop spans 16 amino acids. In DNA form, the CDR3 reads TGTGCCAGCAGTTTTTCGACGGGAGGGCCTTTAGATACGCAGTATTTT. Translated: CASSFSTGGPLDTQYF.

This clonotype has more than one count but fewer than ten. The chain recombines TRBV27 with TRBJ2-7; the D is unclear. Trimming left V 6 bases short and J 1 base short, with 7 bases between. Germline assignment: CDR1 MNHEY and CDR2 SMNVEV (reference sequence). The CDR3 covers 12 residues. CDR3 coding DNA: TGTGCCAGCAGGGGCACATCCTACGAGCAGTACGTC. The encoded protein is CASRGTSYEQYV.

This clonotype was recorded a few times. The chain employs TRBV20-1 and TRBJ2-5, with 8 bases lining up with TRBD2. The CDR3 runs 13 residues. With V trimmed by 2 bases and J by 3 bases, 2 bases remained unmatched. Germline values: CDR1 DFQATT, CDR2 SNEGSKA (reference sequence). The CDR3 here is CSARRTSKETQYF. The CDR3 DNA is TGCAGTGCTAGACGGACTAGCAAAGAGACCCAGTACTTC.

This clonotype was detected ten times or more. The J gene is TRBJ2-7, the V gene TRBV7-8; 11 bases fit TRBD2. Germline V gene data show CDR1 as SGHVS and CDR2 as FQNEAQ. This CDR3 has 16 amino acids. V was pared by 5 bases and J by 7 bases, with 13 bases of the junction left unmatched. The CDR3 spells CASSQLALAGGSEQYF. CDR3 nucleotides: TGTGCCAGCAGCCAATTGGCCCTAGCGGGAGGATCTGAGCAGTACTTC.

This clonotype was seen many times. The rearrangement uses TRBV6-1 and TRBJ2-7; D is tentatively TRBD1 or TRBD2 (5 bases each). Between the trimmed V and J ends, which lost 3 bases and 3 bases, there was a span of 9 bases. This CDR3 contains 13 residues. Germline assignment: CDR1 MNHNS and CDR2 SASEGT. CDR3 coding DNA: TGTGCCAGCAGTGACAGGGACGTCTACGAGCAGTACTTC. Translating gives CASSDRDVYEQYF.

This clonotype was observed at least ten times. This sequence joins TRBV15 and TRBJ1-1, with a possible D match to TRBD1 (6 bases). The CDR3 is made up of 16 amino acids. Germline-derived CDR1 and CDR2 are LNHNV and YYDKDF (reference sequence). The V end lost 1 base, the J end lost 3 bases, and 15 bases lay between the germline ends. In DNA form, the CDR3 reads TGTGCCACCAGCAGAGGCAGGGGCGAGCTGTACACTGAAGCTTTCTTT. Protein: CATSRGRGELYTEAFF.